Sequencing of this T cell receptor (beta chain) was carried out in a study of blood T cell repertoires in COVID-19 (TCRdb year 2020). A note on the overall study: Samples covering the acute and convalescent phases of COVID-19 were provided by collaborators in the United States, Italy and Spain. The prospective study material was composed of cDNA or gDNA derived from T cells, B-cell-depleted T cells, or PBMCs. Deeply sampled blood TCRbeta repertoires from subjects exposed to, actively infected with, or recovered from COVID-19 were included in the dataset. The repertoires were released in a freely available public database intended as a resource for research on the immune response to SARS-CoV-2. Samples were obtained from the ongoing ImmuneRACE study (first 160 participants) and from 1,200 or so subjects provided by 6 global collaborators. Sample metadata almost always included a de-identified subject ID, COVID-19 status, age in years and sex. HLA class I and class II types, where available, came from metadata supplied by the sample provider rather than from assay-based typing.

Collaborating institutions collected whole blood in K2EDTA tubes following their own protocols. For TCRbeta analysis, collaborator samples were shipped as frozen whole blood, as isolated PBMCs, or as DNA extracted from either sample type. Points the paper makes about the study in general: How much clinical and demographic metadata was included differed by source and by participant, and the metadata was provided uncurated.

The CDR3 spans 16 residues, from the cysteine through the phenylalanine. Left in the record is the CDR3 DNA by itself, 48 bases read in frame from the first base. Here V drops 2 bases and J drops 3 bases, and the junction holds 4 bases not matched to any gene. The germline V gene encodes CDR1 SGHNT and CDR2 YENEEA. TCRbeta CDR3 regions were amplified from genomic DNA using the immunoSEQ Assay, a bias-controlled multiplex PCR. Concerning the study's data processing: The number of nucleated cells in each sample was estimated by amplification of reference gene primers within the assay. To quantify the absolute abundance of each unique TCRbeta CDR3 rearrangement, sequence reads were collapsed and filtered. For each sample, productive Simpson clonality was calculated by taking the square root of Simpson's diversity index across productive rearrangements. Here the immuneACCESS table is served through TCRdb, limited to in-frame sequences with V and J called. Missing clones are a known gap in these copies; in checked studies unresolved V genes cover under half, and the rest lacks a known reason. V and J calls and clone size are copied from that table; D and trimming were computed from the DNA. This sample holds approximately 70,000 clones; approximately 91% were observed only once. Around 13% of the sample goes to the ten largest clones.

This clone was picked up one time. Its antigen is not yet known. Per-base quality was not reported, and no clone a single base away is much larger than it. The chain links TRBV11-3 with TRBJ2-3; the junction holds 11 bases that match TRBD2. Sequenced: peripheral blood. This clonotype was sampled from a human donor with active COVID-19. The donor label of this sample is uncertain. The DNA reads TGTGCCAGCAGCTTAACTAGCGGGAGTTTAACAGATACGCAGTATTTT. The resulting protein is CASSLTSGSLTDTQYF.